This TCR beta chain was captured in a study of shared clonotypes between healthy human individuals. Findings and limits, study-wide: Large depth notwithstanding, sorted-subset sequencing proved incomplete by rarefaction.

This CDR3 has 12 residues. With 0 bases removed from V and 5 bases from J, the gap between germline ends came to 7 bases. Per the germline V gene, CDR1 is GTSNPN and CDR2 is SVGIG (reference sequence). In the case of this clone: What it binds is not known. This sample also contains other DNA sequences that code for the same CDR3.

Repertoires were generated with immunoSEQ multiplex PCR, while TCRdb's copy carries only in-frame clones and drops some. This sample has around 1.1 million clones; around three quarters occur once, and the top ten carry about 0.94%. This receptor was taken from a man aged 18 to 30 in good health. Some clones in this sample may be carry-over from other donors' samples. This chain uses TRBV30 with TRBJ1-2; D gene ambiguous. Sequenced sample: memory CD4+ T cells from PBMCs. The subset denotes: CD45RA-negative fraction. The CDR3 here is CAWSVLGYGYTF. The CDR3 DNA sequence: TGTGCCTGGAGTGTACTGGGTTATGGCTACACCTTC.